The entry below describes one T cell receptor (beta chain). Antigen unknown. Assay: immunoSEQ multiplex PCR; the TCRdb copy retains only in-frame clones and omits some. The data show 150,000 or so clones, approximately 94% seen once. The source of the sample is a study of T cell responses to AZD1222 COVID-19 vaccine. Study conclusions and caveats: Donors in the cohort were predominantly white British and more often female, and clonal diversity was possibly underestimated. Reports say nearly half of spike-specific TCRs go after unmutated variant regions. Spike regions recognized by vaccine-associated CD4 TCRs spanned the protein, led by 160-218 and 743-854.

Trimming left V 3 bases short and J 4 bases short, with 16 bases between. CDR3 length: 16 residues. Per germline, CDR1 LNHDA and CDR2 SQIVND (reference sequence). The chain employs TRBV19 and TRBJ1-3, with unresolved D. The sample here was peripheral blood, taken on day 0 of AZD1222 vaccination. The source of this sequence is an adult in good health. Here the CDR3 DNA reads TGTGCCAGTAGTATCGCTACCCCCGCTCTGGGAAACACCATATATTTT. It yields the protein CASSIATPALGNTIYF. The full variable domain, its missing parts supplied by reference TRBV19 and TRBJ1-3, is DGGITQSPKYLFRKEGQNVTLSCEQNLNHDAMYWYRQDPGQGLRLIYYSQIVNDFQKGDIAEGYSVSREKKESFPLTVTSAQKNPTAFYLCASSIATPALGNTIYFGEGSWLTVV.